The TCR beta chain described here comes from a study of cytomegalovirus exposure and HLA in healthy donors. Study observations and caveats: In a later analysis, TCR beta V- and J-gene trimming was associated with a missense DCLRE1C variant. Reportedly, cytomegalovirus status was diagnosed with high sensitivity and specificity. As a later analysis revealed, most CMV-associated TCR beta chains appeared HLA-restricted.

The V gene lost 5 bases and the J gene lost 4 bases, with 11 bases spanning the gap. This CDR3 is 13 amino acids long. Germline V gene sequence: CDR1 MNHEY, CDR2 SMNVEV (reference sequence). This PCR relied on a set of 60 Vbeta primers and 13 Jbeta primers. The method was immunoSEQ multiplex PCR; TCRdb's version includes in-frame clones alone and lacks a portion of them. Among some 120,000 clones listed, approximately 70% were seen once. Worth noting for this clone: Its antigen remains unknown.

The sample consisted of PBMCs. The receptor comes from a woman aged 25 to 39 in good health and CMV-seronegative. V is TRBV27 and J is TRBJ1-1, with D uncertain. The CDR3 nucleotides read TGTGCCAGCAGTGGTCAAGCGGGCACTGAAGCTTTCTTT. The encoded protein is CASSGQAGTEAFF.